Listed below are T cell receptor beta chains from one sample, sequenced in a study of Graves' ophthalmopathy and Graves' hyperthyroidism. TCRdb itself ran the multiplex PCR reads through MiXCR, one entry per CDR3 protein. The sample records 300,000 to 450,000 distinct CDR3 sequences, 17% being singletons. Material: peripheral blood. The origin of the receptors is an adult woman with stable Graves' hyperthyroidism. The CDR3 runs from the conserved cysteine through the conserved F or W.

TRBV5-1	TRBJ2-7	CASSTIAGGPDYEQYF
TRBV7-9	TRBJ2-7	CASSFGQVREQYF
TRBV27	TRBJ2-7	CATKIGALNPYEQYF
TRBV28	TRBJ2-7	CASSLAGHYEQYF
TRBV6-1	TRBJ2-5	CASSQGQLYQETQYF
TRBV10-3	TRBJ1-1	CAISQGRYTEAFF
TRBV28	TRBJ1-5	CASSLQGLSNQPQHF
TRBV28	TRBJ1-5	CASSLSPGVFNQPQHF
TRBV28	TRBJ1-1	CASTPDRETRVAFF
TRBV5-1	TRBJ2-7	CASSLGDLGDEQYF
TRBV20-1	TRBJ1-1	CSARDTAGNTEAFF
TRBV6-2/TRBV6-3	TRBJ1-2	CASSPPVGRPLANYGYTF
TRBV5-5	TRBJ2-7	CASSPLEISSYEQYF
TRBV4-3	TRBJ1-5	CASSQDGEGNQPQHF
TRBV12-5	TRBJ1-5	CASGLVLGQGARQPQHF
TRBV30	TRBJ1-1	CAWESGRGGEAFF
TRBV4-2	TRBJ1-1	CASSQDQTLNTEAFF
TRBV25-1	TRBJ1-2	CASSESPGGYTF
TRBV12-5	TRBJ2-7	CASGLYPGSQYEQYF
TRBV27	TRBJ2-2	CASSTLRETGELFF
TRBV12-3/TRBV12-4	TRBJ2-7	CASGTGAIYEQYF
TRBV10-3	TRBJ2-7	CAISTSGETYEQYF
TRBV12-3/TRBV12-4	TRBJ1-2	CASRGGQGRDYGYTF
TRBV27	TRBJ2-7	CASRRYGGSEQYF
TRBV14	TRBJ2-2	CASSHTGTSGRIGELFF
TRBV27	TRBJ2-3	CASSLSEIADTQYF
TRBV4-1	TRBJ2-7	CASSQEKQATEQYF